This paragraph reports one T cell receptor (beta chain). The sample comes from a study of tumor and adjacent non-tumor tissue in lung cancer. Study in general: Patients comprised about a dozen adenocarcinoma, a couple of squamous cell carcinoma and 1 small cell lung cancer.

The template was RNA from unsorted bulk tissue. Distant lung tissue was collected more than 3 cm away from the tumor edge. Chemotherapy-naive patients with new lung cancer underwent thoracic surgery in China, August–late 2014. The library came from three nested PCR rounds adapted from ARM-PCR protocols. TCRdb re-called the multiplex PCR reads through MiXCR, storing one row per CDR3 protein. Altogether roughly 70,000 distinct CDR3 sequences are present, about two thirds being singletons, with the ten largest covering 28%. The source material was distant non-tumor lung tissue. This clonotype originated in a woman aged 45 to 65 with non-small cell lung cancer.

CDR3 nucleotide sequence: TGTGCCAGCACTAGAGGGGACACAGATACGCAGTATTTT. The encoded protein is CASTRGDTDTQYF. This sequence joins TRBV6-2 or TRBV6-3 and TRBJ2-3; D tentatively fits TRBD1 or TRBD2 (5 bases each). Germline V lookup: CDR1 MNHEY, CDR2 SVGEGT. Trimming left V 7 bases short and J 2 bases short, with 10 bases between. The CDR3 loop spans 13 amino acids.